This TCR beta chain was obtained from a study of cytomegalovirus exposure and HLA in healthy donors (dated by TCRdb to about 2017). About the study as a whole: An earlier analysis of fewer than 750 of the donors reported approximately 300 Gb of sequence data and some 110 million unique TCR beta sequences obtained from about 170 million T cells. About 280 gigabases of sequencing data and approximately 92 million unique TCR sequences made up an early release that covered over 550 HLA-typed donors. Of the roughly 430 genotyped donors, about 80% fell in the genetic ancestry cluster associated with self-reported Caucasian donors. The study aimed to test whether signatures of past pathogen exposure could be identified by cataloging public T cell receptors. The study used immunosequencing to profile the T cell repertoires of several hundred subjects and linked those repertoires to cytomegalovirus serostatus. Besides the first cohort of roughly 640 subjects, a separate validation cohort made up of over 100 different subjects was used. The study combined high-throughput TCR immunosequencing, statistical association of individual TCRs with disease status, and machine learning to predict cytomegalovirus infection status. To study patterns of TCR occurrence, a later analysis re-analyzed previously published TCR beta repertoires from just over 650 donors and added high-resolution HLA genotyping. In the later analysis, no new phenotypic data were used to find candidate immune exposures; instead, reliance was placed on TCR beta sequences and their occurrence across donors. An earlier analysis of around 540 of the donors applied high-throughput TCR beta sequencing to assess whether each TCR beta V gene segment acted as functional or pseudogenic. Donor age, sex, ethnicity and CMV serostatus were compiled alongside the repertoire data. In a later genetic analysis, genome-wide SNP genotypes for about three fifths of the roughly 670 donors were used, and that subset was treated as a discovery cohort. Every discovery cohort repertoire had been produced on one sequencing platform. HLA typing included class I and class II loci at four-digit resolution. Typing coverage varied by locus: roughly 620-640 donors for A, B, C, DRB1 and DQB1; some 520 for DQA1; more than 600 for DPA1; 400 to 480 for DPB1. Several DR-DQ haplotypes were treated as single units for association and clustering because of strong linkage in the cohort. On average, roughly 240,000 unique TCR beta nucleotide sequences were sequenced per donor among some 430 genotyped donors of the cohort, with roughly 19% of those sequences being non-productive.

The CDR3 spans 14 residues, from the cysteine through the phenylalanine. CDR3 DNA only is kept here, 42 bases in frame from base 1. V loses 6 bases at its end and J loses 5 bases; junction bases beyond the gene matches: 7. In the germline V gene, CDR1 corresponds to MDHEN and CDR2 to SYDVKM. Results the study describes overall, beyond this receptor: Some IMGT-functional V segments, including TRBV6-2 and TRBV6-3, could not be distinguished by the 87-base-pair reads and were therefore excluded. A cluster of highly shared sequence variants was judged likely to represent a technical artifact of the sequencing pipeline. According to a later genetic analysis, donors in an Asian-associated ancestry cluster had fewer N-insertions in productive TCRs than the approximately 650-donor mean. A later analysis reported that several top co-occurrence clusters appeared linked to parvovirus B19, influenza, CMV and Epstein-Barr virus. In vitro tests confirmed that a few of the cytomegalovirus-associated TCR beta chains recognize cytomegalovirus antigens. In a later analysis, the rate of TCR association differed among HLA loci, with DRB1 alleles having the most associated TCRs and HLA-C alleles having the fewest. In a later analysis, HLA-associated TCR beta chains showed more clonal expansion and lower generation probabilities than non-associated chains that were equally common. Approximately 18 rarely observed V segments, including chromosome 9 orphons, were excluded from the earlier analysis of some 590 of the donors because counts were too low. The study listed 150 to 200 TCR beta chains as associated with cytomegalovirus. The cohort was sequenced for TCR beta chains only, and without alpha or paired-chain data the features that could be detected were limited. A later genetic analysis associated a missense DCLRE1C variant with V-gene and J-gene trimming of TCR beta chains, and an independent cohort replicated the association. Across donors, most TCR sequences were observed very rarely, whereas some public TCRs were present in many individuals. In a later analysis, more than 15,000 TCR beta sequences were associated with specific HLA alleles at a false discovery rate of 0.05. A further reported finding was that TCR beta sequences accurately predicted the HLA-A and HLA-B alleles for most subjects in the first cohort. In a later analysis, most CMV-associated TCR beta chains were found to appear HLA-restricted, with HLA associations seemingly driven largely by CMV exposure. The classifier was reported to diagnose cytomegalovirus status with high specificity and sensitivity in both the original cohort and the validation cohort. When HLA alleles, especially DR and DQ, strongly co-occurred, TCR associations were difficult to assign to individual alleles. Roughly uniform sequencing depth across donors was assumed in presence/absence analyses, although this assumption may not hold. The authors suggested that the approach could potentially be generalized to other disease states and immunological phenotypes. In an earlier analysis of some 640 of the donors, most TCR beta V segments were observed in productive rearrangements about 87% or about 30% of the time, broadly matching IMGT annotations. HLA typing was unavailable for some donors at each locus, so association tests used only the typed subset. Immune exposure information for the cohort was limited to CMV serostatus. Linkage disequilibrium might explain the correlated functional status among segregating V segments, but an unknown experimental factor could not be ruled out.

The cohort consisted of hundreds of healthy bone marrow donors. At the time of sampling, every cohort member was nominally healthy, though immune exposures that went unrecorded were likely present. The donor was CMV seronegative and belonged to the group of several hundred seronegative cohort members. Every donor gave a peripheral blood sample, and the peripheral blood mononuclear cells from that sample were used for TCR beta sequencing. Genomic DNA was extracted from the blood cell samples with the Qiagen DNeasy Blood Extraction Kit. To note about this clone: No cognate antigen has been identified for it. Qualities for individual bases were not recorded, and no much larger clone is one base off.

The method behind the library was the immunoSEQ multiplex PCR assay. For the multiplex PCR, a mixture combining 60 forward primers for TCR Vbeta segments and 13 reverse primers for TCR Jbeta segments was used. Amplification of the CDR3 region of rearranged TCR beta genes was performed with a multiplex PCR assay on genomic DNA. Amplified TCR beta libraries were sequenced as 87-base-pair reads on the Illumina HiSeq System. For the original study's pipeline: A later analysis tallied some 79 million unique TCR beta chains across the approximately 670 repertoires, and about 10 million of those chains were shared by two or more donors. Raw reads were error-corrected and collapsed into unique sequences with a nearest-neighbor algorithm that merged closely related sequences to remove PCR and sequencing errors. Alignment of CDR3 sequences to IMGT reference sequences was used to assign V, D and J gene segments. Each retained sequence needed at least a six-nucleotide match to both a V gene segment and a J gene segment. A rearrangement was called productive if the CDR3 had no stop codons and remained in frame with V and J, and every other rearrangement was called non-productive. Following IMGT convention, CDR3 was defined as the stretch from the second conserved V-encoded cysteine to the conserved J-encoded phenylalanine. Sequences without an unambiguous match to a single V gene segment were excluded from the earlier analysis of approximately 600 of the donors. In an earlier analysis of 450 to 700 of the donors, V segments were called functional above 56.7% productive rearrangements and were called segregating when the between-donor standard deviation exceeded 5%. A statistical classification framework was built for diagnosing cytomegalovirus status from the catalog of TCR beta chain sequences. In a later analysis, TCR nucleotide sequences were compared against IMGT/GENE-DB human TR gene sequences so that V and J genes could be assigned. Using the TCRdist pipeline, a later analysis assigned CDR3 sequences along with most-parsimonious VDJ recombination scenarios. In a later analysis, every TCR beta chain was defined by the combination of its CDR3 amino acid sequence and its V-gene family, and reads without a unique V-gene family were dropped. In a later analysis, around 600 highly shared, low-generation-probability nucleotide sequences were removed to address suspected cross-contamination and a sequencing artifact. In a later analysis, a clonal expansion index for each public chain was calculated from normalized within-repertoire ranks of inferred template counts. In a later analysis, generation probabilities were computed with a VDJ recombination model fitted to out-of-frame rearrangements, and the resulting probabilities were checked against IGoR. Hypergeometric tests were used in a later analysis to score TCR-TCR, TCR-HLA and TCR-CMV co-occurrence, with a repertoire-size bias correction applied to the TCR pairs. In a later analysis, false discovery rates were estimated by permuting HLA or CMV assignments 20 times. In a later analysis, co-occurring TCRs were grouped using DBSCAN, and TCRdist sequence similarity was added for clustering within HLA-allele-positive subsets. For co-occurrence clustering, repertoires with fewer than 30,000 or more than 120,000 public chains were excluded, along with about five repertoires with anomalous nucleotide sharing. TCRdb holds this immuneACCESS table with in-frame rearrangements only. Some clones are missing; in checked studies, unresolved V genes explain under half, and the rest has no known cause. V, J and clone size reflect that table, while D and trimming were determined from the DNA. The sample table lists approximately 130,000 clones, 60% to 85% of them with a count of one. The top ten clonotypes cover roughly 3.1% of the sample.

This clonotype was obtained from a man aged 25 to 40 in good health and CMV-seronegative. The chain links TRBV28 with TRBJ2-3; 8 central bases correspond to TRBD2. The sequencing sample was made of PBMCs. This receptor carries the CDR3 CASSWGGGIDTQYF. The nucleotide sequence reads as follows: TGTGCCAGCAGCTGGGGCGGGGGGATAGATACGCAGTATTTT.